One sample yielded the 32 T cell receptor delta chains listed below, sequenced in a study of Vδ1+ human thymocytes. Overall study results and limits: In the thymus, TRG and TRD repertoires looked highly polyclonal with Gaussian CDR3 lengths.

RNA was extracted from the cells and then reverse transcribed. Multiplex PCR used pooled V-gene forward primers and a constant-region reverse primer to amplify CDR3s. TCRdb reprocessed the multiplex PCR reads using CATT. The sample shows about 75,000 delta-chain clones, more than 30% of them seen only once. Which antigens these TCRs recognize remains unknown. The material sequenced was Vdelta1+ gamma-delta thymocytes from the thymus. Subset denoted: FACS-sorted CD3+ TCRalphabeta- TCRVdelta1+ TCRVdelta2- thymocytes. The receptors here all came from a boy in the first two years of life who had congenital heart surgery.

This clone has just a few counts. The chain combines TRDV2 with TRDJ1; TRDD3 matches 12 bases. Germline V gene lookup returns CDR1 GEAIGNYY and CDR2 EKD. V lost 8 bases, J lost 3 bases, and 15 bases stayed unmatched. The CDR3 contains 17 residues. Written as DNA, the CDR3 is TGTGCCTTTCAGGGGCTGGACTGGGGGATACTAGCCGATAAACTCATCTTT. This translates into CAFQGLDWGILADKLIF.

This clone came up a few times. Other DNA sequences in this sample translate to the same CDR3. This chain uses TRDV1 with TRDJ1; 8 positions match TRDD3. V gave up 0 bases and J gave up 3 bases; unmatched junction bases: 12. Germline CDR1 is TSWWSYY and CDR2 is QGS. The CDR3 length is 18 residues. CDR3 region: CALGELLSSGIPADKLIF. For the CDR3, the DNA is TGTGCTCTTGGGGAACTACTGTCCTCGGGGATACCGGCCGATAAACTCATCTTT.

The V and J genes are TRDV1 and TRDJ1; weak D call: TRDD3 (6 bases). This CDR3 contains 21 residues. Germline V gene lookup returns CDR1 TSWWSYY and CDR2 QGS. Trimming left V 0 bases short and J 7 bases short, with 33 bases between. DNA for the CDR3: TGTGCTCTTGGGGAACTAGAGGTGGCTACCCCACTGGGCCGACGCGATGGTAAACTCATCTTT. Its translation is CALGELEVATPLGRRDGKLIF.

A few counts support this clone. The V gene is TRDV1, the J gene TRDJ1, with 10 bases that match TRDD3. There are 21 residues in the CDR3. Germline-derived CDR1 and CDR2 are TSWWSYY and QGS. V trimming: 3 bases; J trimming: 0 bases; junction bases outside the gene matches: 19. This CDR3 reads CALGEALPTGGYATHTDKLIF. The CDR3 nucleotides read TGTGCTCTTGGGGAGGCTCTTCCTACGGGGGGATACGCGACCCACACCGATAAACTCATCTTT.

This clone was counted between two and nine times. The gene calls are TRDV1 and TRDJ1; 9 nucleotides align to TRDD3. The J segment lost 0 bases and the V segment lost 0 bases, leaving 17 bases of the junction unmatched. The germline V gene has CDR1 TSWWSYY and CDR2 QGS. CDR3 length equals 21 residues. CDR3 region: CALGELDSEYWGNHYTDKLIF. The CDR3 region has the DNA TGTGCTCTTGGGGAACTAGATTCAGAGTACTGGGGGAATCACTACACCGATAAACTCATCTTT.

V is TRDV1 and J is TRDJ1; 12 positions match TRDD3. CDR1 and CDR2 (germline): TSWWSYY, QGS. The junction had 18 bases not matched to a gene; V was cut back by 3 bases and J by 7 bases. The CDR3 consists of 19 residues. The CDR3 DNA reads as TGTGCTCTTGGGGACCGGAGTCCTCGTTTCCTGGGGGATACGAGTAAACTCATCTTT. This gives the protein CALGDRSPRFLGDTSKLIF.

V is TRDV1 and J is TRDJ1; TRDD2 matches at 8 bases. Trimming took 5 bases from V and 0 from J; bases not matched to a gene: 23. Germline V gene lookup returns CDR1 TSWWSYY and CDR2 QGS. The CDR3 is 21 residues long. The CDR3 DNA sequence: TGTGCTCTTGGGTGCTTCCTACGGGGTGGGGACACCGACTGCTACACCGATAAACTCATCTTT. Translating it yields CALGCFLRGGDTDCYTDKLIF.

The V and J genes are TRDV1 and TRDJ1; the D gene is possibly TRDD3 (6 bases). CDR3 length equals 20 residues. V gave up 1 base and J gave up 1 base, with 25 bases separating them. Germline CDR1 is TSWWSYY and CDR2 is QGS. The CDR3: CALGERAPGAPHPFTDKLIF. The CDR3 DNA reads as TGTGCTCTTGGGGAACGGGCCCCTGGGGCGCCTCACCCATTCACCGATAAACTCATCTTT.

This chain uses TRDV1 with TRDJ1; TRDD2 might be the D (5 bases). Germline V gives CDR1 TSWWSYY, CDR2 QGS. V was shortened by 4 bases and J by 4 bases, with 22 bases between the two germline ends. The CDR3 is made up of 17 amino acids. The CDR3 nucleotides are TGTGCTCTTGGGGCGATTCCTCCTCTCCTGGCCATCGATAAACTCATCTTT. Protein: CALGAIPPLLAIDKLIF.

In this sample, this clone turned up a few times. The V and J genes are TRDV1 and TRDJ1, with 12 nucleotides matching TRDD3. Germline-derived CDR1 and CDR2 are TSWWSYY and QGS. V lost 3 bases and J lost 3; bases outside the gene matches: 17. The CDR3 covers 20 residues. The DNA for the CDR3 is TGTGCTCTTGGGGATTGTTCCCATACTGGGGGATACTACAGCTCCGATAAACTCATCTTT. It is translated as CALGDCSHTGGYYSSDKLIF.

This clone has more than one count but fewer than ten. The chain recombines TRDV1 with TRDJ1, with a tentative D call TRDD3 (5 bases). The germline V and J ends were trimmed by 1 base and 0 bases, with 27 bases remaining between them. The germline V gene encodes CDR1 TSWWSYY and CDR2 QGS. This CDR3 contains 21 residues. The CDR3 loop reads CALGERYTLGWAPHYTDKLIF. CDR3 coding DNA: TGTGCTCTTGGGGAACGTTATACCCTGGGCTGGGCGCCACATTACACCGATAAACTCATCTTT.

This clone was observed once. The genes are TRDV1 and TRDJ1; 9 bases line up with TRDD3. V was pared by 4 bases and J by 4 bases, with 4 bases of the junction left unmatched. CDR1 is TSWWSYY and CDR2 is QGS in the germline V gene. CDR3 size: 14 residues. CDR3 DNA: TGTGCTCTTGGGGGTGGGGGATATGGCGATAAACTCATCTTT. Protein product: CALGGGGYGDKLIF.

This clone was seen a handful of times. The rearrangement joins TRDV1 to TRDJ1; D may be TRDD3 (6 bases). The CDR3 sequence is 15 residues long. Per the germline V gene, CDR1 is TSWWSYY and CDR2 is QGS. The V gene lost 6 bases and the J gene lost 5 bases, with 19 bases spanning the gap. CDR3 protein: CALGVYPGVGDKLIF. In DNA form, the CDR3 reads TGTGCTCTTGGAGTCTACCCTGGGGTTGGAGATAAACTCATCTTT.

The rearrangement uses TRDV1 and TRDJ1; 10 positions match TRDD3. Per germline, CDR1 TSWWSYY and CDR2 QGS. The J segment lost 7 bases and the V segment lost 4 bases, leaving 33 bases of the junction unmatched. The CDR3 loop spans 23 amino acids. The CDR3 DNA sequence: TGTGCTCTTGGGGGCCAAAGTAGAACCTCAACACTTCCCGCAACTGGGGGATCTCGTAAACTCATCTTT. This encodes CALGGQSRTSTLPATGGSRKLIF.

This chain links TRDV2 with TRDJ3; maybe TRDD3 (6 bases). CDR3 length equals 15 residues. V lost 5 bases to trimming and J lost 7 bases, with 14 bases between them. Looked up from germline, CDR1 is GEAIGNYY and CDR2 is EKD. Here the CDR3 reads CACGTRGGDTRQMFF. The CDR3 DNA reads TGTGCCTGTGGCACACGAGGGGGAGACACCCGACAGATGTTTTTC.

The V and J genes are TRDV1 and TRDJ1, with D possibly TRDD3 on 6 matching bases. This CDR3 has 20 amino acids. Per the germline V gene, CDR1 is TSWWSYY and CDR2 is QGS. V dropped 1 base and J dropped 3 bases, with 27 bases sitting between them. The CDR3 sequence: CALGEPPKTTGRRTPDKLIF. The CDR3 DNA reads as TGTGCTCTTGGGGAACCTCCCAAAACAACTGGGAGGAGGACCCCCGATAAACTCATCTTT.

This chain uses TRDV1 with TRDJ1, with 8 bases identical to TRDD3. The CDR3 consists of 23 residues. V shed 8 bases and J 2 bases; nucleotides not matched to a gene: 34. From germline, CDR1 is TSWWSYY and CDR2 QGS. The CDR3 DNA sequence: TGTGCTCTTCAGCCCCCCCTTCCCATGCCGAGGGCCTACTGGGGGCCTTCAACCGATAAACTCATCTTT. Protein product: CALQPPLPMPRAYWGPSTDKLIF.

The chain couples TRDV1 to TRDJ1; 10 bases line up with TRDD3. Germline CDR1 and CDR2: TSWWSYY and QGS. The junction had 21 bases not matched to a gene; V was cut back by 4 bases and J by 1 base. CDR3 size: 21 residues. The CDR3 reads CALGGPRGVLYWGIFTDKLIF. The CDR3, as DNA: TGTGCTCTTGGGGGCCCCCGGGGTGTTTTGTACTGGGGGATTTTCACCGATAAACTCATCTTT.

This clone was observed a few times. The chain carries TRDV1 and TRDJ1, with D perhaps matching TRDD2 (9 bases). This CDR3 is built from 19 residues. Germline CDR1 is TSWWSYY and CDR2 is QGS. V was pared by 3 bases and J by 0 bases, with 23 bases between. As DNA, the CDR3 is TGTGCTCTTGGGGACCCCCTTCCTACTGGGGGCCGGTACACCGATAAACTCATCTTT. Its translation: CALGDPLPTGGRYTDKLIF.

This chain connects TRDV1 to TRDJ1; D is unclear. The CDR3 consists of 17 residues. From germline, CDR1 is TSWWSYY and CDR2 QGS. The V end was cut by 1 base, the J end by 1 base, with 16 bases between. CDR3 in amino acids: CALGERIPSPLTDKLIF. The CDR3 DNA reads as TGTGCTCTTGGGGAACGTATACCAAGCCCTCTCACCGATAAACTCATCTTT.

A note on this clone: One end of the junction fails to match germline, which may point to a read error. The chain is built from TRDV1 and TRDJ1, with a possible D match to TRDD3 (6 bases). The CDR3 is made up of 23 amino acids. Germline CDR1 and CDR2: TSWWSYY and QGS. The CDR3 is CALGEPHKGGWGSRSGYTDKPIF. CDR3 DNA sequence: TGTGCTCTTGGGGAACCACACAAGGGGGGCTGGGGCTCCCGATCTGGGTACACCGATAAACCCATCTTT.

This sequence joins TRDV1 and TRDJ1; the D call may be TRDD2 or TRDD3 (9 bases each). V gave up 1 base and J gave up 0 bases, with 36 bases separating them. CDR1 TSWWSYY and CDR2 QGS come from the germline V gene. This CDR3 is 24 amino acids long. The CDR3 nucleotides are TGTGCTCTTGGGGAACACGTGCCTTCCTACGCTCTGGGGGATGTCTGGGGATACACCGATAAACTCATCTTT. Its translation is CALGEHVPSYALGDVWGYTDKLIF.

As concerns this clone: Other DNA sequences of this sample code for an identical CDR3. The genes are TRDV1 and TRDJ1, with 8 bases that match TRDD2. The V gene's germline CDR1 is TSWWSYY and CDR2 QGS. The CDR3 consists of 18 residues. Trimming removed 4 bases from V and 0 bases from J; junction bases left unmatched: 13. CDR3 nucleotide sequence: TGTGCTCTTGGGGTCCTCCTTCCTAATGAGCGATACACCGATAAACTCATCTTT. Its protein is CALGVLLPNERYTDKLIF.

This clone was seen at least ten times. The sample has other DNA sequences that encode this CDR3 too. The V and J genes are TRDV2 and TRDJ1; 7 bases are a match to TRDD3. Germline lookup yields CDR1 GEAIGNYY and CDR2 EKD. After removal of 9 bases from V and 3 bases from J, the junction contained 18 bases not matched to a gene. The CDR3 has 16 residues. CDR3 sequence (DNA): TGTGCCCCTCGCCTCCTCTCCCCAGGGATACCCGATAAACTCATCTTT. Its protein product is CAPRLLSPGIPDKLIF.

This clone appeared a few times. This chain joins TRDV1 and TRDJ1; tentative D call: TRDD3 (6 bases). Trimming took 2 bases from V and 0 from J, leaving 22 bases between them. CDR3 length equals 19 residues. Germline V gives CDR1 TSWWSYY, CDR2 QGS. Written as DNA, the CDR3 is TGTGCTCTTGGGGAAGAAGGGTACGTTCCTGGGGACTACACCGATAAACTCATCTTT. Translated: CALGEEGYVPGDYTDKLIF.

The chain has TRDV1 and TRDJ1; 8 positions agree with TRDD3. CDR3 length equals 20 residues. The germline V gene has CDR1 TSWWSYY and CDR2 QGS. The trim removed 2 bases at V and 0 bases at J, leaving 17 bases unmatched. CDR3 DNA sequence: TGTGCTCTTGGGGAATGCTTCCAGGTACTGGGGGCCCCGTACACCGATAAACTCATCTTT. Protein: CALGECFQVLGAPYTDKLIF.

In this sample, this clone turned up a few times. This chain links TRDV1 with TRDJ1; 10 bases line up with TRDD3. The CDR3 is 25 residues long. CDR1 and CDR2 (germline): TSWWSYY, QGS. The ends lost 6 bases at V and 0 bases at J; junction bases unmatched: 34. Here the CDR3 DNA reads TGTGCTCTTGGAAACCGGGCCCTCTACGGACCGGCCTTACTGGGGGATCCCGGGTACACCGATAAACTCATCTTT. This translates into CALGNRALYGPALLGDPGYTDKLIF.

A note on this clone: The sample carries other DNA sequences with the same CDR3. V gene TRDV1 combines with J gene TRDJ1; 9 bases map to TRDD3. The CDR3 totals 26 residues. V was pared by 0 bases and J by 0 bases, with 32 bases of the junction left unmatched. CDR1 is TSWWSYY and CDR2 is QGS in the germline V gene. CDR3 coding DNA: TGTGCTCTTGGGGAACTCACTACTAATAGAGGCCTCCGACGATTACTGGGGGACCCGTACACCGATAAACTCATCTTT. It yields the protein CALGELTTNRGLRRLLGDPYTDKLIF.

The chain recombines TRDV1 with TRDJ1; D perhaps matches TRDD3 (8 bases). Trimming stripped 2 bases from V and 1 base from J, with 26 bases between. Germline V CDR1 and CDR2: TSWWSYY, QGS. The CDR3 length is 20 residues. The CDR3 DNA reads TGTGCTCTTGGGGAAAACTTCCTAGGTGGGGGATCTCGGTTCACCGATAAACTCATCTTT. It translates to CALGENFLGGGSRFTDKLIF.

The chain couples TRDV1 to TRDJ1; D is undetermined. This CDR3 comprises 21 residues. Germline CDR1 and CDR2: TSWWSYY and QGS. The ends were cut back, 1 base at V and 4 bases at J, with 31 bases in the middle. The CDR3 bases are TGTGCTCTTGGGGAACAGCTACGAAGGACTGTTCTTGCCAGGCGTGGCGATAAACTCATCTTT. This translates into CALGEQLRRTVLARRGDKLIF.

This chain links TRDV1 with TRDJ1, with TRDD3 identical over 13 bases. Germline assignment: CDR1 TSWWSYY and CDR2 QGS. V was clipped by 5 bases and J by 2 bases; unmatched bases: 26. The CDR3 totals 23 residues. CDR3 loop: CALGLPHRCPILGDTRRTDKLIF. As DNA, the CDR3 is TGTGCTCTTGGGCTCCCTCACAGGTGCCCCATACTGGGGGATACGCGAAGGACCGATAAACTCATCTTT.

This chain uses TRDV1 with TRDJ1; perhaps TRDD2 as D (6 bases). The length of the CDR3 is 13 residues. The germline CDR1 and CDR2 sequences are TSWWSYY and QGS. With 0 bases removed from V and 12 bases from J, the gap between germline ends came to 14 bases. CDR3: CALGELGPFRIIF. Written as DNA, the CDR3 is TGTGCTCTTGGGGAACTTGGGCCCTTCCGAATCATCTTT.